Below, 23 T cell receptor beta chains from the same sample are listed, as sequenced in a study of monozygotic twins with inflammatory bowel disease. From the 5' RACE reads, TCRdb lists one entry per CDR3 protein and no DNA. The sample shows approximately 330,000 distinct CDR3 sequences, and approximately 2% sits with its ten largest clones. The sequencing sample was made of blood. The receptors derive from a human donor with ulcerative colitis or Crohn's disease, or a healthy co-twin of an affected twin (not recorded which).

CDR3 in amino acids: CSARDRVNMQYF. V is TRBV20-1 and J is TRBJ2-4; TCRdb outputs TRBD1, but without DNA this stays unchecked. The CDR3 spans 12 residues. Per the germline V gene, CDR1 is DFQATT and CDR2 is SNEGSKA (reference sequence).

This chain links TRBV12-3 or TRBV12-4 with TRBJ2-6. This CDR3 comprises 13 residues. The CDR3 spells CASTLSGANVLTF.

The V call is TRBV12-3 or TRBV12-4, the J call TRBJ2-2; there is no DNA to check the TCRdb D call of TRBD2. The CDR3 contains 16 residues. The CDR3 spells CASRTLAGVSPGELFF.

The rearrangement joins TRBV20-1 to TRBJ2-5; checking the TCRdb D call of TRBD1 is not possible without DNA. CDR1 is DFQATT, CDR2 SNEGSKA, per germline (reference sequence). CDR3 length: 13 amino acids. The CDR3 loop is CSAPRGAMETQYF.

The chain employs TRBV28 and TRBJ2-5; TCRdb reports TRBD2, a call that lacks DNA to check it against. The CDR3 contains 17 residues. CDR1 and CDR2 from the germline V gene are MDHEN and SYDVKM. The CDR3 protein is CASSSLRLAGGGETQYF.

The rearrangement uses TRBV4-3 and TRBJ1-1; TCRdb lists TRBD1, though no DNA is available to test this call. CDR1 and CDR2 (germline): LGHNA, YSLEER. The CDR3 loop spans 16 amino acids. Here the CDR3 reads CASSQNWDRAGTEAFF.

This chain joins TRBV18 and TRBJ2-7; TCRdb returns TRBD2, unconfirmable since there is no DNA. The CDR3 totals 15 residues. CDR1 is KGHSH, CDR2 LQKENI, per germline. The CDR3 is CASTASAGGTYEQYF. The whole variable domain, filled in from reference TRBV18 and TRBJ2-7, reads NAGVMQNPRHLVRRRGQEARLRCSPMKGHSHVYWYRQLPEEGLKFMVYLQKENIIDESGMPKERFSAEFPKEGPSILRIQQVVRGDSAAYFCASTASAGGTYEQYFGPGTRLTVT.

The rearrangement joins TRBV28 to TRBJ1-5; TCRdb calls TRBD1, which cannot be checked without DNA. In germline, CDR1 is MDHEN, CDR2 SYDVKM. This CDR3 is built from 15 residues. This CDR3 reads CASSPTGARGQPQHF.

This rearrangement joins TRBV6-1 to TRBJ2-2; TCRdb selects TRBD1, and the lack of DNA leaves this call unchecked. Per the germline V gene, CDR1 is MNHNS and CDR2 is SASEGT. CDR3 size: 15 residues. Here the CDR3 reads CASIGGRSGTGELFF.

The chain employs TRBV19 and TRBJ1-6. The CDR3 length is 14 residues. Germline assignment: CDR1 LNHDA and CDR2 SQIVND (reference sequence). CDR3 residues: CASSPSGDNSPLHF.

The V call is TRBV7-2, the J call TRBJ2-5. The CDR3 loop spans 14 amino acids. Germline V CDR1 and CDR2: SGHTA, FQGNSA. The CDR3 loop reads CASSQPVGWETQYF.

The chain employs TRBV28 and TRBJ1-2; TCRdb selects TRBD1, and the lack of DNA leaves this call unchecked. Germline CDR1 and CDR2: MDHEN and SYDVKM. The CDR3 covers 15 residues. The CDR3 loop is CASSFRTATNYGYTF.

The gene calls are TRBV5-1 and TRBJ2-7; TCRdb reports TRBD1, a call that lacks DNA to check it against. CDR3 length equals 18 residues. Per germline, CDR1 SGHRS and CDR2 YFSETQ. The chain's CDR3 is CASSLDPTGEWSSYEQYF.

The V and J genes are TRBV6-5 and TRBJ2-1; TCRdb names TRBD2, which stays unverified in the absence of DNA. CDR1 and CDR2 from the germline V gene are MNHEY and SVGAGI. CDR3 length equals 13 residues. The CDR3 here is CATGLAGSFEQFF.

The chain joins TRBV20-1 to TRBJ2-2; lacking DNA, the TRBD2 call made by TCRdb goes unchecked. CDR3 length: 15 amino acids. CDR1 and CDR2 (germline): DFQATT, SNEGSKA (reference sequence). The CDR3 spells CSAVSGSLNTGELFF.

The gene calls are TRBV5-1 and TRBJ2-1; TCRdb calls TRBD2, which cannot be checked without DNA. CDR3 length: 18 amino acids. Looked up from germline, CDR1 is SGHRS and CDR2 is YFSETQ. The CDR3 is CASSFDPSGTSGHNEQFF.

This chain uses TRBV5-1 with TRBJ2-2. From germline, CDR1 is SGHRS and CDR2 YFSETQ. The CDR3 contains 14 residues. CDR3 region: CASSFQENTGELFF.

The rearrangement links TRBV11-2 to TRBJ1-3; TCRdb's D call of TRBD1 is untestable without DNA. CDR1 is SGHAT, CDR2 FQNNGV, per germline. This CDR3 is built from 18 residues. CDR3 loop: CASSLFPGEVRGENTIYF.

The rearrangement uses TRBV5-4 and TRBJ2-2; TCRdb outputs TRBD1, but without DNA this stays unchecked. CDR3 length: 13 residues. In germline, CDR1 is SGHNT, CDR2 YYREEE (reference sequence). The CDR3 region is CASSPRGTGELFF.

The J gene is TRBJ1-2, the V gene TRBV20-1. Germline V lookup: CDR1 DFQATT, CDR2 SNEGSKA (reference sequence). This CDR3 has 13 residues. The CDR3 sequence is CSARPLTLPGYTF.

The chain links TRBV11-3 to TRBJ2-1. CDR3 length: 12 amino acids. CDR1 SGHNT and CDR2 YENEEA come from the germline V gene. The CDR3 region is CASSVAGREQFF.

The chain recombines TRBV12-3 or TRBV12-4 with TRBJ2-6; without DNA, the TCRdb call of TRBD1 cannot be checked. This CDR3 has 15 residues. CDR3 protein: CATVFRVSGANVLTF.

The chain joins TRBV19 to TRBJ2-5; TCRdb's D call, TRBD2, is unchecked because there is no DNA. There are 15 residues in the CDR3. The germline V gene has CDR1 LNHDA and CDR2 SQIVND (reference sequence). CDR3 region: CASSMVGAYQETQYF.